Below, one TCR beta chain is given with its context. Here immunoSEQ multiplex PCR was the method, and the copy in TCRdb shows in-frame clones only, minus some. The sample carries about 54,000 clones, around 90% recorded once. The CDR3 extends over 15 amino acids. Germline values: CDR1 SEHNR, CDR2 FQNEAQ (reference sequence). V dropped 2 bases and J dropped 6 bases, with 13 bases sitting between them. The data stem from a study of graft-versus-host responses after intestinal transplantation. Study overall: Anti-thymocyte globulin induction preceded about 3 years of tacrolimus and steroid maintenance in all recipients.

This clonotype was sampled from a human patient who received an intestinal transplant, so some T cells may come from the graft donor. Sequences were derived from PBMCs, sampled about 93 weeks after intestinal transplant. The chain links TRBV7-9 to TRBJ1-4; D not resolved. The CDR3 DNA is TGTGCCAGCAGCTTATATTCCGTGGTGGATGAAAAACTGTTTTTT. This translates into CASSLYSVVDEKLFF.